This T cell receptor (beta chain) was recorded in a study of blood T cells in healthy people across ages. V dropped 2 bases and J dropped 11 bases, with 9 bases sitting between them. This CDR3 is 11 amino acids long. The germline gives CDR1 MGHDK, CDR2 SYGVNS. The use of a sample-barcoded 5' primer and a J-beta primer mix characterized a second PCR of 7 to 11 cycles. MiXCR was run by TCRdb on the 5' RACE reads, yielding one entry per CDR3 protein. The data contain 1.5 million or so distinct CDR3 sequences, under 55% of them singletons. This TCR derives from a woman aged 18 to 35 in good health. The rearrangement links TRBV25-1 to TRBJ2-5; D not certain. Material for sequencing was blood. CDR3 sequence (DNA): TGTGCCAGCAGTGAACTCGATGAGCAGTACTTC. It codes for CASSELDEQYF.